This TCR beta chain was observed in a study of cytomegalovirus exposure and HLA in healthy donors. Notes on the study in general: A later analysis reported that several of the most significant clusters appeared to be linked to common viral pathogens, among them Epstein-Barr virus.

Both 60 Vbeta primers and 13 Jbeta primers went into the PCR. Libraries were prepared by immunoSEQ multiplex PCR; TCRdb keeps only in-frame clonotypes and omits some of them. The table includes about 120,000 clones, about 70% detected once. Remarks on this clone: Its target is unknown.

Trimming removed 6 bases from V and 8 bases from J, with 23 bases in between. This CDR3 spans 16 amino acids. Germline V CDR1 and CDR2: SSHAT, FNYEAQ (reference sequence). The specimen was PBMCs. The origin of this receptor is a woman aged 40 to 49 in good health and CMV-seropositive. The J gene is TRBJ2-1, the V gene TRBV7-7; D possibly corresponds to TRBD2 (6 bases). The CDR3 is CASSLRRDPRGDEQFF. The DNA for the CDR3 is TGTGCCAGCAGTCTCAGGAGGGACCCGCGAGGGGATGAGCAGTTCTTC.